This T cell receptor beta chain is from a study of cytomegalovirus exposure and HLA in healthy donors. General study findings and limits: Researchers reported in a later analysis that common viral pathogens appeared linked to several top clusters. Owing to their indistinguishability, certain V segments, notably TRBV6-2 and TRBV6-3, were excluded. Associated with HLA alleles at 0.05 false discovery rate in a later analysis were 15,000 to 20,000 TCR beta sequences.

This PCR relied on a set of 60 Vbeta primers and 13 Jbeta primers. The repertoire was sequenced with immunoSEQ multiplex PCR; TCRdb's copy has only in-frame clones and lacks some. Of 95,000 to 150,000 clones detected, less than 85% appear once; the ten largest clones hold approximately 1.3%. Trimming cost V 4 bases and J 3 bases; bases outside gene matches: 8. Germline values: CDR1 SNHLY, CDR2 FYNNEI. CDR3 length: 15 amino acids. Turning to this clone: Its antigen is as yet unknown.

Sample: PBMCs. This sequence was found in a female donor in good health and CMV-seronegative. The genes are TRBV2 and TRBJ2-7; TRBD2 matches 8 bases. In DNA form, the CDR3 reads TGTGCCAGCAGTGGATCGGTAGCGGGAAGCTACGAGCAGTACTTC. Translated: CASSGSVAGSYEQYF.